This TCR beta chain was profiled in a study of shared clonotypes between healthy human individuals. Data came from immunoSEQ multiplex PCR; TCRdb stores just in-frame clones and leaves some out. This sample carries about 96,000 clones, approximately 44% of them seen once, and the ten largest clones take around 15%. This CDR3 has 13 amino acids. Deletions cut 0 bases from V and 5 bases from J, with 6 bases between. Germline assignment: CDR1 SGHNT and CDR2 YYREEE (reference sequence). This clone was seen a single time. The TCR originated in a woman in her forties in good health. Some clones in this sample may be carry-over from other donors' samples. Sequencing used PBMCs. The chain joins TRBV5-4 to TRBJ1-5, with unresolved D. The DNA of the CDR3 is TGTGCCAGCAGCTTGGAGGCGGATCAGCCCCAGCATTTT. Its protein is CASSLEADQPQHF.